This T cell receptor beta chain was documented in a study of T cell repertoires in cytomegalovirus infection. Whole-study context: Shared public TCR beta signatures pointed to both CMV infection and a matching HLA type.

The study's findings and limits: HLA-C-restricted, CMV-specific TCR beta clonotypes were dominant ex vivo. Using cumulative public TCR beta family frequency, the authors identified those who carried CMV together with the relevant HLA.

The CDR3 spans 15 residues. Germline CDR1 and CDR2: MRHNA and SNTAGT. J lost 4 bases, V lost 4 bases, and 1 base had no gene match. Points on this clonotype: Antigen unknown.

MiXCR, applied by TCRdb to the reads, yields one record per CDR3 protein. Of about 260,000 distinct CDR3 sequences listed, roughly an eighth are singletons. Source material: PBMCs. The J gene is TRBJ2-2, the V gene TRBV6-4, with 12 bases identical to TRBD2. The sequence was collected from a human donor in good health (CMV status not recorded). Some clones in this sample may be carry-over from other donors' samples. The CDR3 DNA is TGTGCCAGCAGTGCTAGCGGGGGGGCCACCGGGGAGCTGTTTTTT. Encoded protein: CASSASGGATGELFF.